Below, one T cell receptor beta chain is given with its context. Its antigen is not yet known. Base qualities were left out, and no much larger clone turns up one base away. CDR1 and CDR2 are drawn from the germline V gene: SGDLS, YYNGEE. Measured from the cysteine to the phenylalanine, the CDR3 is 17 residues long. Only CDR3 DNA is held: 51 bases, read in frame from base 1. Trimming removed 2 bases from V and 0 bases from J; the gene matches leave 5 bases unexplained. This sample was taken from a study of blood T cell repertoires in COVID-19 (dated by TCRdb to about 2020). Broadly, across the study: Collaborator samples came from the United States, Italy and Spain and covered acute and convalescent phases of COVID-19. The prospective study material was composed of cDNA or gDNA derived from T cells, B-cell-depleted T cells, or PBMCs. Subjects who had been exposed to COVID-19, were actively infected with it, or had recovered from it provided the deeply sampled blood TCRbeta repertoires that made up the dataset. The repertoires were made available in a free public database intended to serve as a resource for research on the immune response to SARS-CoV-2. Samples were obtained from the ongoing ImmuneRACE study (first 160 participants) and from over 1,000 subjects provided by 6 global collaborators. Nearly every sample came with metadata listing a de-identified subject ID, COVID-19 status, age in years and sex. Where HLA class I and class II types were available, the types were taken from metadata supplied by the sample provider, not from assay-based typing. General study outcomes and caveats: Clinical and demographic metadata were provided uncurated, with the amount varying by source and participant.

The collaborating institutions used their own protocols to collect whole blood in K2EDTA tubes. For TCRbeta analysis, collaborator samples were shipped as frozen whole blood, as isolated PBMCs, or as DNA extracted from either sample type. TCRbeta CDR3 regions were amplified from genomic DNA using the immunoSEQ Assay, a bias-controlled multiplex PCR. In the original analysis: The number of nucleated cells in each sample was estimated by amplification of reference gene primers within the assay. To quantify the absolute abundance of each unique TCRbeta CDR3 rearrangement, sequence reads were collapsed and filtered. For each sample, productive Simpson clonality was calculated as the square root of Simpson's diversity index across productive rearrangements. TCRdb re-hosts the immuneACCESS table, in-frame sequences only. Its copies lack some clones; in the studies checked, an unresolved V gene accounts for under half of them, and the cause for the rest is not known. D and trimming were read from the DNA, whereas the V and J calls and clone size are those reported in that table. This sample lists around 120,000 clones; about 85% were detected once. Around a tenth of the sample rests with the top ten.

The sequencing sample was made of peripheral blood. The sequence is built from TRBV9 and TRBJ2-1, and 10 bases in between align with TRBD2. The source is a man between 40 and 49 years old with active or convalescent COVID-19. The DNA sequence follows: TGTGCCAGCAGCGTGGGACTAGCGATTAGCTCCTACAATGAGCAGTTCTTC. This is translated as CASSVGLAISSYNEQFF.